The clone carrying this T cell receptor (beta chain) was seen only a few times. The record originates from a study of human T cells and chemical hapten exposure. Time point: healthy volunteer bleed at 2 weeks. Unfractionated whole blood was the source of the extracted total RNA. The CDR3 length is 14 residues. The V gene lost 7 bases and the J gene lost 0 bases, with 12 bases spanning the gap. In TCRdb, the RACE reads were re-called with MiXCR into one record per CDR3 protein. The sample consists of 130,000 or so distinct CDR3 sequences, 8.5% to 9.5% of them appearing once. The sequenced sample was whole blood. The sequence was collected from a male donor in good health. Some clones in this sample may be carry-over from other donors' samples. The chain couples TRBV12-3 or TRBV12-4 to TRBJ1-1; TRBD1 might be the D (6 bases). CDR3 bases: TGTGCCAGCAATCGGGACACCATGAACACTGAAGCTTTCTTT. Its protein is CASNRDTMNTEAFF.